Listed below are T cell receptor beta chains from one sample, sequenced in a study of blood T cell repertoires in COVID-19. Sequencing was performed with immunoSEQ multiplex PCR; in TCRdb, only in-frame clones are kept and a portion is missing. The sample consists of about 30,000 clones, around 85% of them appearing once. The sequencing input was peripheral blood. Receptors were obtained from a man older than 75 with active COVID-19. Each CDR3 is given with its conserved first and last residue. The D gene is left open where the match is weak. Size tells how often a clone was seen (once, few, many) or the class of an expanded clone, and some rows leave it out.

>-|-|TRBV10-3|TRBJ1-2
TGTGCCATCAGTGACCCGGGGGTCGGCTACACCTTC
CAISDPGVGYTF
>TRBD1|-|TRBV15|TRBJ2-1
TGTGCCACCAGCAGAGATCAGGGACAGGGCATCGGGGATGAGCAGTTCTTC
CATSRDQGQGIGDEQFF
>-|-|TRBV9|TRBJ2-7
TGTGCCAGCAGCGTAGCCCCGACGCGGGTTAACGAGCAGTACTTC
CASSVAPTRVNEQYF
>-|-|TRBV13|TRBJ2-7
TGTGCCAGCAGCTTAGGAATCGGTGGCAGGGCCAACGAGCAGTACTTC
CASSLGIGGRANEQYF
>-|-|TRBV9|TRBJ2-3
TGTGCCAGCAGCGTCTTCCAGGATACGCAGTATTTT
CASSVFQDTQYF
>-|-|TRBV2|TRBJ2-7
TGTGCCAGCAGTGAAGATAAGCCGGGATGGGTTAGGGCCTACGAGCAGTACTTC
CASSEDKPGWVRAYEQYF
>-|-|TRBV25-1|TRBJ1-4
TGTGCCAGCAGTGACCAAAGACAGGAAAAACTGTTTTTT
CASSDQRQEKLFF
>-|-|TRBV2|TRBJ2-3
TGTGCCAGCACAAGGGGGGGGCGGGGCACAGATACGCAGTATTTT
CASTRGGRGTDTQYF
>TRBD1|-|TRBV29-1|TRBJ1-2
TGCAGCGTTGTGTGGACAGGGAATTATGCGGCTGATGGCTACACCTTC
CSVVWTGNYAADGYTF
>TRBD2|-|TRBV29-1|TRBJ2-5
TGCAGCGTTGATGGGACTACGGAAGAGACCCAGTACTTC
CSVDGTTEETQYF
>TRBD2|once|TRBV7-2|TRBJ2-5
TGTGCCAGCAGCTATGGCGGGGGAGGGGAGACCCAGTACTTC
CASSYGGGGETQYF
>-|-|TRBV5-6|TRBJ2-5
TGTGCCAGCAGCTTCAGAGAGACCCAGTACTTC
CASSFRETQYF
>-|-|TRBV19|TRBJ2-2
TGTGCCAGTAGCGGTAGTCAGGCCGGGGAGCTGTTTTTT
CASSGSQAGELFF
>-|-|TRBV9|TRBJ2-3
TGTGCCAGCAGCTATACCAGGGCAGATACGCAGTATTTT
CASSYTRADTQYF
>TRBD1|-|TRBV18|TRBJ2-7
TGTGCCAGCTCACCTGGAGGGACAGGGTCGTACGAGCAGTACTTC
CASSPGGTGSYEQYF
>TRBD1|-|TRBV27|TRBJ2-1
TGTGCCAGCAGTTTAGAGGACAGGGGAAACAATGAGCAGTTCTTC
CASSLEDRGNNEQFF
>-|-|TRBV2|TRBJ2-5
TGTGCCAGCAGTTTCCTCCACGCGGCGGGAGAGACCCAGTACTTC
CASSFLHAAGETQYF
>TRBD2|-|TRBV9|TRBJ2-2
TGTGCCAGCAGCGTGGCCCTCCCTCGGGGGGCCGGGGAGCTGTTTTTT
CASSVALPRGAGELFF
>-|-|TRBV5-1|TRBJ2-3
TGCGCCAGCAGCCTTAGTTCAGCGTTGGGCACAGATACGCAGTATTTT
CASSLSSALGTDTQYF
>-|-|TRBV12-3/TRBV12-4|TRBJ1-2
TGTGCCAGCACCCGCATCTACGGCTACACCTTC
CASTRIYGYTF
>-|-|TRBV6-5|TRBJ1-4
TGTGCCAGCGGGGGAGCAGGGGACGAAAAACTGTTTTTT
CASGGAGDEKLFF
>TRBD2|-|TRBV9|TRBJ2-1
TGTGCCAGCAGCGTAGGGCCCGGGAGGCGTGGACTAGCGGGGGGGCAGTTCTTC
CASSVGPGRRGLAGGQFF
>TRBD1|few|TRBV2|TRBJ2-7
TGTGCCAGCGGCTCCGGGACAGGATCCTACGAGCAGTACTTC
CASGSGTGSYEQYF
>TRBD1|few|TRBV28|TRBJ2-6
TGTGCCAGCAGCGCCGGGACAGGGAGGTATGGGGCCAACGTCCTGACTTTC
CASSAGTGRYGANVLTF
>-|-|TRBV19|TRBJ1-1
TGTGCCAGTAGTAGGGGAGACATGAACACTGAAGCTTTCTTT
CASSRGDMNTEAFF
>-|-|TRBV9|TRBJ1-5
TGTGCCAGCAGCAGGACAGATAGCAATCAGCCCCAGCATTTT
CASSRTDSNQPQHF
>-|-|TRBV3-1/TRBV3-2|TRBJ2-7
TGTGCCAGCAGCCAAGTTTCTTCCTACGAGCAGTACTTC
CASSQVSSYEQYF
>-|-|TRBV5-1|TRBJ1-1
TGCGCCAGCAGCCGGGACACTCCGAACACTGAAGCTTTCTTT
CASSRDTPNTEAFF
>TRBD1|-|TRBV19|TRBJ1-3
TGTGCCAGTAGCCGCGGGACAGCCTCTGGAAACACCATATATTTT
CASSRGTASGNTIYF
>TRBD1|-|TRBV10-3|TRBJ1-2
TGTGCCATCAGTGAGGAAGGGGGCGACTATGGCTACACCTTC
CAISEEGGDYGYTF
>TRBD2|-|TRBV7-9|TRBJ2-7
TGTGCCAGCAGCTTAGATGGGGTACTAGCGGGGGAACGGCAGTACTTC
CASSLDGVLAGERQYF
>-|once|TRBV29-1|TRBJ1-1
TGCAGCGTTGAAGATTCCGTGAACACTGAAGCTTTCTTT
CSVEDSVNTEAFF
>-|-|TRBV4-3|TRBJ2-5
TGCGCCAGCAGCCAAGAGCACAGTAGTAGGAAAGAGACCCAGTACTTC
CASSQEHSSRKETQYF
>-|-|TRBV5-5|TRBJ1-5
TGTGCCAGCAGCTTGACCGGGATTGGGCAGCCCCAGCATTTT
CASSLTGIGQPQHF
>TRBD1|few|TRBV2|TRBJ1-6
TGTGCCAGCAGTACCCCCAGGGGACAGGGGAGGGAGAATTCACCCCTCCACTTT
CASSTPRGQGRENSPLHF
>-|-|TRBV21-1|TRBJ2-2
TGTGCCACCCCAAGAGGCGCCTCCAGGGCGTCCGGGGAGCTGTTTTTT
CATPRGASRASGELFF
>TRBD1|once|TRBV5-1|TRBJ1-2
TGCGCCAGCAGCGAGAGTCCCGGGACAGCGTACTATGGCTACACCTTC
CASSESPGTAYYGYTF
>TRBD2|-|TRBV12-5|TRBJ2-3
TGTGCTAGTGGTCCGGGGGGGCCCGCAGATACGCAGTATTTT
CASGPGGPADTQYF
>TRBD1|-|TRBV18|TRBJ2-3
TGTGCCAGCTCACCGACGACAGGGGCAACAGATACGCAGTATTTT
CASSPTTGATDTQYF
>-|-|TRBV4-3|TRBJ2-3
TGCGCCAGCAGCCAAGATGTACGGACAGATACGCAGTATTTT
CASSQDVRTDTQYF
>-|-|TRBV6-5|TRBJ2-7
TGTGCCAGCTTCCTCGGAGACGAGCAGTACTTC
CASFLGDEQYF
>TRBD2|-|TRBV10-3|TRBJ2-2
TGTGCCATCAGTGGGACTAGCGGCCGGGGTTCCGGGGAGCTGTTTTTT
CAISGTSGRGSGELFF
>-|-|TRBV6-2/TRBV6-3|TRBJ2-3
TGTGCCAGCAGTTACAGGGGAGATACGCAGTATTTT
CASSYRGDTQYF
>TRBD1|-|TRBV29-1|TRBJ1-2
TGCAGCGTTGAAGATGGGACAGTCTGGGGCTATGGCTACACCTTC
CSVEDGTVWGYGYTF
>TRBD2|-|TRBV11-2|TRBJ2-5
TGTGCCAGCAGCTTCGTTGCGGGGGGAGGGACCCAGTACTTC
CASSFVAGGGTQYF
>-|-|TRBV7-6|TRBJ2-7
TGTGCCAGCAGCTCCCCTGCGGGCCTACAGTATGAGCAGTACTTC
CASSSPAGLQYEQYF
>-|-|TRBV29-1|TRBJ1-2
TGCAGCGTTGAAAACGGCAGGGGCCCGGGGGGCTACACCTTC
CSVENGRGPGGYTF
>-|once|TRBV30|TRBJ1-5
TGTGCCTGGAGCCGCTTAACTAGGATGGGCCCCCAGCATTTT
CAWSRLTRMGPQHF
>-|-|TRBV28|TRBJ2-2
TGTGCCAGCAGAAGCACTGACAGGTACACCGGGGAGCTGTTTTTT
CASRSTDRYTGELFF
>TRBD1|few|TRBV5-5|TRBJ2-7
TGTGCCAGCAGCTGGCCAGGGGGTTACGAGCAGTACTTC
CASSWPGGYEQYF
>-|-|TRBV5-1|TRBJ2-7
TGCGCCAGCAGGAGTAGCGAGAGCTCCTACGAGCAGTACTTC
CASRSSESSYEQYF
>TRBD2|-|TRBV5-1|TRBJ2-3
TGCGCCAGCAGCACGGGACTAGCGGGGGGCCTCCCAGATACGCAGTATTTT
CASSTGLAGGLPDTQYF
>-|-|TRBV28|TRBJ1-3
TGTGCCAGCAGTTTCCAGGGAAACACCATATATTTT
CASSFQGNTIYF
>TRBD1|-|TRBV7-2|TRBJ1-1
TGTGCCAGCAGCTTGAGGGGGCTACAAGCATCTGAAGCTTTCTTT
CASSLRGLQASEAFF